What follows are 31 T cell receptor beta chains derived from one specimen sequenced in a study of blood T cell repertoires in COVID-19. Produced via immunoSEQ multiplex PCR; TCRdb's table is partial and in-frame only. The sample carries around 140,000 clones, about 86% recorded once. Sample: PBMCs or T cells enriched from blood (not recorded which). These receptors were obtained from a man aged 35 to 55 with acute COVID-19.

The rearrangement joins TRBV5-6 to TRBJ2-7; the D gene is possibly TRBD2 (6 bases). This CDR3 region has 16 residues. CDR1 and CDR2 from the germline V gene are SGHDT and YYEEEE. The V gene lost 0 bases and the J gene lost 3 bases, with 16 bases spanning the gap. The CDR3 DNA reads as TGTGCCAGCAGCTTGGATCCGGGGGAGGCGGGCTACGAGCAGTACTTC. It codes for CASSLDPGEAGYEQYF.

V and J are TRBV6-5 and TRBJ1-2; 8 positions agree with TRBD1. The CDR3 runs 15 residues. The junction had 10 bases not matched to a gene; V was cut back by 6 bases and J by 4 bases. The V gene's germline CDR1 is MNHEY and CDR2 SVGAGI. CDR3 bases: TGTGCCAGCAGGAAGGACAGGGTGGGTCCCTATGGCTACACCTTC. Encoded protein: CASRKDRVGPYGYTF.

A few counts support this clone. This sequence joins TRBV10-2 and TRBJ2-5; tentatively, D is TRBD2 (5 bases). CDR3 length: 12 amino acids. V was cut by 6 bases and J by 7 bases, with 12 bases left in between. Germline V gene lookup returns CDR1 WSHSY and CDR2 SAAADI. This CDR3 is CASSIVSGTQYF. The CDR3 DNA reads TGCGCCAGCAGCATAGTAAGCGGGACCCAGTACTTC.

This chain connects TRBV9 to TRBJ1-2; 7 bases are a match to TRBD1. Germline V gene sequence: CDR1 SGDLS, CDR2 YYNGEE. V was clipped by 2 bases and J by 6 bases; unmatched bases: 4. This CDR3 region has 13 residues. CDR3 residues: CASSVPDRDGYTF. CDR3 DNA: TGTGCCAGCAGCGTTCCCGACAGGGATGGCTACACCTTC.

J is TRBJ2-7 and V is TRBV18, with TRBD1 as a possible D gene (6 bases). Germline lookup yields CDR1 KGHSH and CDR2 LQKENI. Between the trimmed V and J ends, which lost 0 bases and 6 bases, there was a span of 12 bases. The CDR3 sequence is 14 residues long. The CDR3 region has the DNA TGTGCCAGCTCACCACCGGGGGCCCAGGTCGAGCAGTACTTC. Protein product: CASSPPGAQVEQYF.

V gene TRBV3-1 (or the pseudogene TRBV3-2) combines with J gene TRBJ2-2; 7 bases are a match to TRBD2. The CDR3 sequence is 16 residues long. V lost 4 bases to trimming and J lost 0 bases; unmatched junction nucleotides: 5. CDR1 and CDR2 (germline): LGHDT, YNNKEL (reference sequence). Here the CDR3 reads CASSRMAGANTGELFF. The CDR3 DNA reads TGTGCCAGCAGCCGGATGGCGGGAGCGAACACCGGGGAGCTGTTTTTT.

The CDR3 spells CATSDPRTSGDTQYF. In DNA form, the CDR3 reads TGTGCCACCAGTGATCCCAGGACTAGCGGAGATACGCAGTATTTT. The V and J genes are TRBV24-1 and TRBJ2-3, with 10 bases lining up with TRBD2. The CDR3 has 15 residues. The germline V gene has CDR1 KGHDR and CDR2 SFDVKD. J lost 5 bases, V lost 3 bases, and 4 bases had no gene match.

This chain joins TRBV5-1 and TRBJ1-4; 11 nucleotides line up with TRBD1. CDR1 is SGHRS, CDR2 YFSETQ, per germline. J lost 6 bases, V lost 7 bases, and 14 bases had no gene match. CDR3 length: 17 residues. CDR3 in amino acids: CASHGGQGALEDEKLFF. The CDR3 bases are TGCGCCAGCCACGGTGGACAGGGGGCACTGGAGGATGAAAAACTGTTTTTT.

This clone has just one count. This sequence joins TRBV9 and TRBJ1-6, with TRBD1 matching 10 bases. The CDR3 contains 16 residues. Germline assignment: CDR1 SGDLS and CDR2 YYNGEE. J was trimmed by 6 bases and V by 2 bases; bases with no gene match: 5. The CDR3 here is CASSVAGTGANSPLHF. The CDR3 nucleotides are TGTGCCAGCAGCGTTGCCGGGACAGGGGCTAATTCACCCCTCCACTTT.

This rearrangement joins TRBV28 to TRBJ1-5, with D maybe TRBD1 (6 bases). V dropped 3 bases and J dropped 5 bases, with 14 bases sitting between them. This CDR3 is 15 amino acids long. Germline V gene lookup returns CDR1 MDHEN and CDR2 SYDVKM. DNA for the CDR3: TGTGCCAGCAGTTTTCAACAGGGTATACATCAGCCCCAGCATTTT. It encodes CASSFQQGIHQPQHF.

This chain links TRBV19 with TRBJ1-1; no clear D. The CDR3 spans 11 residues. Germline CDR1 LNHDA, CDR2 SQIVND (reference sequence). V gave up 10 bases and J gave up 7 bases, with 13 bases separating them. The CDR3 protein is CATLRRFEAFF. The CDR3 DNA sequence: TGTGCCACCCTTCGGAGATTTGAAGCTTTCTTT.

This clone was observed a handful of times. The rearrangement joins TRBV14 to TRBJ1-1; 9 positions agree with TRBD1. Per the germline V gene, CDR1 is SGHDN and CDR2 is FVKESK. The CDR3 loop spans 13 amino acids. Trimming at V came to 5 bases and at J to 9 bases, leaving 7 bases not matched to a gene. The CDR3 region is CASSSRTGEKAFF. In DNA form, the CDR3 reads TGTGCCAGCAGCTCAAGGACAGGGGAAAAAGCTTTCTTT.

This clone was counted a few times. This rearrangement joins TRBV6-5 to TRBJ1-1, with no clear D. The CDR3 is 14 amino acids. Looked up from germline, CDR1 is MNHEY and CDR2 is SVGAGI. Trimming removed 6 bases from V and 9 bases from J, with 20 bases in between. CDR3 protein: CASSLQVPGGKAFF. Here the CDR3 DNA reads TGTGCCAGCAGCCTTCAGGTGCCCGGTGGTAAAGCTTTCTTT.

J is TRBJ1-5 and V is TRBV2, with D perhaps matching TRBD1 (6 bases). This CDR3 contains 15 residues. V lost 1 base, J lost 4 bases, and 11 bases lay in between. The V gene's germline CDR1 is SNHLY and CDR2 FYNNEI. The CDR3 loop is CASSEEGTRNQPQHF. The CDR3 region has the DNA TGTGCCAGCAGTGAAGAGGGGACACGTAATCAGCCCCAGCATTTT. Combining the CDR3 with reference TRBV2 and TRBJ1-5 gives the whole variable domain EPEVTQTPSHQVTQMGQEVILRCVPISNHLYFYWYRQILGQKVEFLVSFYNNEISEKSEIFDDQFSVERPDGSNFTLKIRSTKLEDSAMYFCASSEEGTRNQPQHFGDGTRLSIL.

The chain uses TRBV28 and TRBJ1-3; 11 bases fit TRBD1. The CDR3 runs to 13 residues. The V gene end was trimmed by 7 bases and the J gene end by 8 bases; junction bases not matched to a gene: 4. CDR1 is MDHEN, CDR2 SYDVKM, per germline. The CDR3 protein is CASNLGQGDTIYF. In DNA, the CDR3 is TGTGCCAGCAACTTGGGACAGGGGGACACCATATATTTT.

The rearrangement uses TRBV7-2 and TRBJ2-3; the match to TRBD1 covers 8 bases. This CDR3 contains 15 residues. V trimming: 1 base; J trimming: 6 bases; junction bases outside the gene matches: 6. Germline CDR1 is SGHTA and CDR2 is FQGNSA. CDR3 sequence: CASSLGRGLLDTQYF. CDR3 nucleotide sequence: TGTGCCAGCAGCTTAGGCAGGGGGCTTTTGGATACGCAGTATTTT.

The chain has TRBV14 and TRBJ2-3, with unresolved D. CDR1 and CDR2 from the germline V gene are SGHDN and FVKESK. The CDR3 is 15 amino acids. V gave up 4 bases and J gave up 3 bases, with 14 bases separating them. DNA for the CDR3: TGTGCCAGCAGCCCAACACCTCAGACTACAGATACGCAGTATTTT. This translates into CASSPTPQTTDTQYF.

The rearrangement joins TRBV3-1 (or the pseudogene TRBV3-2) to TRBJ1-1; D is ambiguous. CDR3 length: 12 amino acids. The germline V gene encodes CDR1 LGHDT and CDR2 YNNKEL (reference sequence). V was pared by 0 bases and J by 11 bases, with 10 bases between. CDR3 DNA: TGTGCCAGCAGCCAAGAAGGGAGATCGGCTTTCTTT. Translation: CASSQEGRSAFF.

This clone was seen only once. The CDR3 here is CASSGQGYGYTF. CDR3 nucleotide sequence: TGTGCCAGCAGTGGTCAGGGTTACGGCTACACCTTC. J is TRBJ1-2 and V is TRBV2; a weak D match, TRBD1 (5 bases). CDR1 is SNHLY, CDR2 FYNNEI, per germline. CDR3 length: 12 residues. Trimming pared 4 bases from V and 8 bases from J, leaving 11 bases between.

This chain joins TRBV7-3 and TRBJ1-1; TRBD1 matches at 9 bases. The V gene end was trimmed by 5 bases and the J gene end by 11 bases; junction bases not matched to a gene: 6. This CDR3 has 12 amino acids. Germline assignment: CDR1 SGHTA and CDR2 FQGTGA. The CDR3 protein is CASSTGQGMAFF. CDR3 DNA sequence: TGTGCCAGCAGCACTGGACAGGGGATGGCTTTCTTT. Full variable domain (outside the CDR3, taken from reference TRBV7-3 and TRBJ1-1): GAGVSQTPSNKVTEKGKYVELRCDPISGHTALYWYRQSLGQGPEFLIYFQGTGAADDSGLPNDRFFAVRPEGSVSTLKIQRTERGDSAVYLCASSTGQGMAFFGQGTRLTVV.

The CDR3 sequence: CASSDQGYYGYTF. The DNA of the CDR3 is TGTGCCAGCAGTGACCAGGGGTACTATGGCTACACCTTC. V usage is TRBV6-1 and J usage is TRBJ1-2; D may be TRBD1 (6 bases). V was cut by 3 bases and J by 3 bases, with 8 bases left in between. CDR1 is MNHNS, CDR2 SASEGT, per germline. The CDR3 totals 13 residues.

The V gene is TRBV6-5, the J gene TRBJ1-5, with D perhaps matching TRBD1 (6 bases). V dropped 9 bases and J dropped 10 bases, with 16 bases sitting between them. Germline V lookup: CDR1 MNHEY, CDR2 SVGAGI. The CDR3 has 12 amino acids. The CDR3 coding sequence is TGTGCCAGTGGGGACACTCCTCAACCCCAGCATTTT. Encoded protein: CASGDTPQPQHF.

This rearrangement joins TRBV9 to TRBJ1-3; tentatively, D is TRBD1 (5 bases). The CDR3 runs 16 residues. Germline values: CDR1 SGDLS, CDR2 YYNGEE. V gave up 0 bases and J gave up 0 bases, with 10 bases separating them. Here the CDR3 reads CASSVAGGNSGNTIYF. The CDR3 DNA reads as TGTGCCAGCAGCGTAGCCGGGGGGAACTCTGGAAACACCATATATTTT.

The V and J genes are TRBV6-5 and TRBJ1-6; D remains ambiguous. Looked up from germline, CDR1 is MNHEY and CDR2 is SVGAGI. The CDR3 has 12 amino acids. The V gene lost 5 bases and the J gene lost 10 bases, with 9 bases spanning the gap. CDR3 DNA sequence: TGTGCCAGCAGTCTCAACTACTCACCCCTCCACTTT. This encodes CASSLNYSPLHF.

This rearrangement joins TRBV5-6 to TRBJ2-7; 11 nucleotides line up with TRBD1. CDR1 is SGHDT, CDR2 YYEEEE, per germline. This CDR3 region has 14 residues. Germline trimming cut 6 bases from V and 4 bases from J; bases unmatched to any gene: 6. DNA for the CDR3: TGTGCCAGCACCCGGACAGGGGGCTTTTACGAGCAGTACTTC. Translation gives CASTRTGGFYEQYF.

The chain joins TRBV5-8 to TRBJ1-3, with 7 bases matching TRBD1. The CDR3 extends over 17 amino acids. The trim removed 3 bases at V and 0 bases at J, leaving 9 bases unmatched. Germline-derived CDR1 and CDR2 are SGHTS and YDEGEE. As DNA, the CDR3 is TGTGCCAGCAGCTCGACAGGGACCCGAAGCTCTGGAAACACCATATATTTT. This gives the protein CASSSTGTRSSGNTIYF.

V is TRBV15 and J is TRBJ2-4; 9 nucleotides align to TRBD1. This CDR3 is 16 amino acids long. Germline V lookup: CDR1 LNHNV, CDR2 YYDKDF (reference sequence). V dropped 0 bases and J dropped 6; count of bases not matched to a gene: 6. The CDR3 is CATSRDFLTGGNIQYF. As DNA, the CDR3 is TGTGCCACCAGCAGAGACTTTCTGACAGGGGGAAACATTCAGTACTTC.

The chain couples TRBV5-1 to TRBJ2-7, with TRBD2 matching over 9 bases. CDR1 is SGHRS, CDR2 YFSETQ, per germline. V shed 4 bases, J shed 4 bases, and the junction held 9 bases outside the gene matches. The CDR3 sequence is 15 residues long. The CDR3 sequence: CASSPGPAGGYEQYF. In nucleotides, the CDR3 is TGCGCCAGCAGCCCGGGCCCGGCGGGAGGGTACGAGCAGTACTTC. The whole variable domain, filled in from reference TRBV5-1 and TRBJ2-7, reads KAGVTQTPRYLIKTRGQQVTLSCSPISGHRSVSWYQQTPGQGLQFLFEYFSETQRNKGNFPGRFSGRQFSNSRSEMNVSTLELGDSALYLCASSPGPAGGYEQYFGPGTRLTVT.

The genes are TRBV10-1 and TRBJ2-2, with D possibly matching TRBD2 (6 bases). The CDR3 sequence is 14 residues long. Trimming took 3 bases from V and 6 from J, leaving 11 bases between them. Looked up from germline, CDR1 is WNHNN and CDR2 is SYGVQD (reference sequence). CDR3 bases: TGCGCCAGCAGTGAAGTTCCGGGGGCCGGGGAGCTGTTTTTT. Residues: CASSEVPGAGELFF.

The CDR3 nucleotides read TGTGCCAGCAGCTTACGGAGGAACGAAGAGACCCAGTACTTC. Translated: CASSLRRNEETQYF. The chain uses TRBV7-2 and TRBJ2-5; D possibly corresponds to TRBD2 (5 bases). The CDR3 sequence is 14 residues long. V was clipped by 2 bases and J by 3 bases, with 10 bases between them. CDR1 and CDR2 from the germline V gene are SGHTA and FQGNSA.

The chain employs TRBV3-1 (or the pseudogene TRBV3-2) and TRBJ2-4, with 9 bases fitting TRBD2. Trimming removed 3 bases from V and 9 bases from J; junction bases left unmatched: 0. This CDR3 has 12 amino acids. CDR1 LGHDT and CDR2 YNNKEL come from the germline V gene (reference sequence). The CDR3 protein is CASSQRGGIQYF. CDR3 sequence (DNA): TGTGCCAGCAGCCAGCGGGGGGGCATTCAGTACTTC.